This T cell receptor (beta chain) was captured by sequencing in a study of blood T cell repertoires in COVID-19. The ends were cut back, 7 bases at V and 1 base at J, with 13 bases in the middle. Germline assignment: CDR1 LNHDA and CDR2 SQIVND (reference sequence). The CDR3 loop spans 14 amino acids. TCRdb's copy holds only in-frame clones and misses some; the assay was immunoSEQ multiplex PCR. Here the sample spans about 270,000 clones, about 87% being singletons. The rearrangement uses TRBV19 and TRBJ1-1, with D possibly TRBD1 on 5 matching bases. The specimen was PBMCs or T cells enriched from blood (not recorded which). The TCR sequence derives from a woman in her forties or fifties who had recovered from COVID-19. CDR3 loop: CASIDSHRNTEAFF. CDR3 nucleotides: TGTGCCAGTATTGACAGCCACCGGAACACTGAAGCTTTCTTT.